This T cell receptor beta chain was captured by sequencing in a study of shared clonotypes between healthy human individuals. Regarding the study as a whole: The genetic and exposure-history diversity represented was limited by few donors.

Investigators divided CD4+ cells into CD45RA+ naive and CD45RA-negative memory subsets. Of note for this clone: Its specificity is not known.

Germline-derived CDR1 and CDR2 are SNHLY and FYNNEI. V dropped 7 bases and J dropped 4; count of bases not matched to a gene: 6. The length of the CDR3 is 13 residues. The table came from immunoSEQ multiplex PCR; TCRdb's copy has only in-frame clones and leaves some out. The sample carries 2 million to 2.5 million clones, 80% to 95% recorded once. This TCR derives from a man aged 18-30 years in good health. Some clones in this sample may be carry-over from other donors' samples. The sample taken for sequencing was naive CD4+ T cells from PBMCs. Subset here: CD45RA+ positively selected. V is TRBV2 and J is TRBJ1-1; TRBD1 matches at 7 bases. CDR3 DNA: TGTGCCAGCACAGACAGGGTAAGCACTGAAGCTTTCTTT. Its translation is CASTDRVSTEAFF.